The clone carrying this TCR beta chain has a count of ten or more. What it binds is not known. The data stem from a study of CD8 T cells in ankylosing spondylitis. The study, taken as a whole, reports: A subset of motif variants has previously been described in the synovial fluid and blood of reactive arthritis. The clones that were linked to disease were reported to be significantly enriched in matched synovial fluid samples from ankylosing spondylitis patients. With a CD8+ phenotype, disease-linked clones were relatively rare in peripheral blood.

The CDR3 has 16 amino acids. V dropped 2 bases and J dropped 6 bases, with 16 bases sitting between them. CDR1 and CDR2 from the germline V gene are ENHRY and SYGVKD. TCRdb fed the 5' RACE reads into MiXCR, producing one record per CDR3 protein. In the table there are about 100,000 distinct CDR3 sequences, roughly 8.3% of which are singletons. The clonotype originates from a male donor with ankylosing spondylitis or in good health (not recorded which). The specimen was blood, either unsorted or a sorted T cell fraction (not recorded which). The genes are TRBV10-3 and TRBJ2-2; possibly TRBD2 for D (7 bases). The CDR3 DNA follows: TGTGCCATCAGTGAGCTAGGGGGGGCTGGCGCCGGGGAGCTGTTTTTT. Translation gives CAISELGGAGAGELFF.